A selection of T cell receptor beta chains follows, all from one sample in a study of tumor-infiltrating lymphocytes in localized non-small cell lung cancer. Measured with immunoSEQ multiplex PCR; TCRdb has only the in-frame clones, and not every one. The sample records some 10,000 clones, around 70% being singletons. Source material: lung tumor tissue. Receptor source: a human donor with non-small cell lung cancer. Each CDR3 is given with its conserved first and last residue. The D gene is left open where the match is weak. Clone size appears in some rows only: once, few, many, or a class for an expanded clone.

size	J	D	V	DNA	CDR3
few	TRBJ2-5	NA	TRBV2	TGTGCCGGCTCGCCGGGGATGACGGCGGAGGAGACCCAGTACTTC	CAGSPGMTAEETQYF
NA	TRBJ1-1	TRBD1	TRBV27	TGTGCCAGCAGTTTATTTGGACAGGTGAACACTGAAGCTTTCTTT	CASSLFGQVNTEAFF
medium-sized	TRBJ2-5	NA	TRBV6-6	TGTGCCAGCAGAGGGGGGAGGGAGACCCAGTACTTC	CASRGGRETQYF
NA	TRBJ1-1	NA	TRBV7-9	TGTGCCAGCAGCTTAGACAGGGAAACTGAAGCTTTCTTT	CASSLDRETEAFF
NA	TRBJ1-1	NA	TRBV4-2	TGTGCCAGCAGCCCTAAATTCAACAGGGACGCTGAAGCTTTCTTT	CASSPKFNRDAEAFF
NA	TRBJ1-6	TRBD1	TRBV19	TGTGCCAGTAGTAATATGTGGGACAGGGCCAAGAATAATTCACCCCTCCACTTT	CASSNMWDRAKNNSPLHF
medium-sized	TRBJ1-1	TRBD1	TRBV30	TGTGCCTGGAGTGCGACAGGGCTGGGCACTGAAGCTTTCTTT	CAWSATGLGTEAFF
few	TRBJ2-7	NA	TRBV7-8	TGTGCCAGCAGCTTTCGGTCAGGTCGGGGTTACGAGCAGTACTTC	CASSFRSGRGYEQYF
few	TRBJ2-3	NA	TRBV25-1	TGTGCCAGCAGTGAAGAAGGGGCGGGCACAGATACGCAGTATTTT	CASSEEGAGTDTQYF
NA	TRBJ2-1	NA	TRBV18	TGTGCCAGCTCACAAGCGTGGGGACGTAATGAGCAGTTCTTC	CASSQAWGRNEQFF
NA	TRBJ1-3	NA	TRBV7-8	TGTGCCAGCAGCACCGGCCTCTCTGGAAACACCATATATTTT	CASSTGLSGNTIYF
large	TRBJ1-2	NA	TRBV28	TGTGCCAGCAGTTTAGTCCCCCCGGGAAGCGGCTACACCTTC	CASSLVPPGSGYTF
NA	TRBJ2-7	NA	TRBV6-5	TGTGCCAGCAACGCTGGGGGGCGGGAGCAGTACTTC	CASNAGGREQYF
once	TRBJ2-5	NA	TRBV29-1	TGCAGCGTTGAGACTTATTCCGAGGGGGAGACCCAGTACTTC	CSVETYSEGETQYF
NA	TRBJ2-7	NA	TRBV11-3	TGTGCCAGCAGCTCAAAGGCGGGGCCCCCCTACGAGCAGTACTTC	CASSSKAGPPYEQYF
NA	TRBJ2-7	TRBD2	TRBV18	TGTGCCAGCTCACGAGAGCGGGGGGGCCCCTACGAGCAGTACTTC	CASSRERGGPYEQYF
NA	TRBJ1-1	TRBD1	TRBV6-5	TGTGCCAGCAGTCAGGGGGCGACTGAAGCTTTCTTT	CASSQGATEAFF
once	TRBJ2-7	NA	TRBV2	TGTGCCAGCAGTTACACCTTCTACGAGCAGTACTTC	CASSYTFYEQYF
once	TRBJ2-7	TRBD1	TRBV7-8	TGTGCCAGCAGCCGGGACAGACTTTACGAGCAGTACTTC	CASSRDRLYEQYF
medium-sized	TRBJ2-1	TRBD2	TRBV19	TGTGCCAGTAGTCAGACTAGCGGGGATTACAATGAGCAGTTCTTC	CASSQTSGDYNEQFF
NA	TRBJ1-1	TRBD1	TRBV5-1	TGCGCCAGCAGCTTGGCGGGACAGGGGGGCGCCTCCCAGGGAGCTTTCTTT	CASSLAGQGGASQGAFF
NA	TRBJ1-2	NA	TRBV6-6	TGTGCCAGCAGCCCAAACAGGGCTGGGGGCTACACCTTC	CASSPNRAGGYTF
NA	TRBJ1-4	NA	TRBV4-1	TGCGCCAGCAGCCGTCGAAGGTGGGGGGATGAAAAACTGTTTTTT	CASSRRRWGDEKLFF
NA	TRBJ1-6	NA	TRBV14	TGTGCCAGCAGCGGCGCACGATGGAATTCACCCCTCCACTTT	CASSGARWNSPLHF
NA	TRBJ1-1	TRBD1	TRBV7-2	TGTGCCAGCAGCTCCAGGACAGGGCTGAACACTGAAGCTTTCTTT	CASSSRTGLNTEAFF
few	TRBJ1-1	NA	TRBV6-1	TGTGCCAGCAGTGAATTGGTGGAAACTGAAGCTTTCTTT	CASSELVETEAFF
NA	TRBJ2-2	TRBD2	TRBV7-2	TGTGCCAGCACCACTTACCTGACTAGCGGGGGGGCCGGGGAGCTGTTTTTT	CASTTYLTSGGAGELFF
NA	TRBJ2-6	NA	TRBV10-2	TGCGCCAGCAGTGAGTCAGGGGGATCTGGGGCCAACGTCCTGACTTTC	CASSESGGSGANVLTF
NA	TRBJ2-2	NA	TRBV19	TGTGCCAGTAGGGGCACCGGGACCGGGAACACCGGGGAGCTGTTTTTT	CASRGTGTGNTGELFF
once	TRBJ1-2	NA	TRBV29-1	TGCAGCGTTGAAGACGCCTCTGGCTACACCTTC	CSVEDASGYTF